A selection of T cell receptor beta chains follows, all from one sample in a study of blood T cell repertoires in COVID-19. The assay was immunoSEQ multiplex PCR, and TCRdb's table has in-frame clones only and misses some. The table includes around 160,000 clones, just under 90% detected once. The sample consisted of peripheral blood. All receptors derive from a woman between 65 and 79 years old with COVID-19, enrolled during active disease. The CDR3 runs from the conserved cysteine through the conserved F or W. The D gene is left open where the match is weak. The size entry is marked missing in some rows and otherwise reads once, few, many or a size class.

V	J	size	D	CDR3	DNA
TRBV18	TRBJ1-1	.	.	CASSPGLSRDEAFF	TGTGCCAGCTCACCCGGTCTTAGCCGAGATGAAGCTTTCTTT
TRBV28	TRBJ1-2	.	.	CASSLQGNNYGYTF	TGTGCCAGCAGCTTGCAGGGCAATAACTATGGCTACACCTTC
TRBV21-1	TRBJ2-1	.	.	CASRSGGGSWEQFF	TGTGCCAGCAGATCCGGGGGGGGTAGCTGGGAGCAGTTCTTC
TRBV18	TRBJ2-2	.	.	CASSPRGPGSNTGELFF	TGTGCCAGCTCACCGCGCGGTCCGGGATCGAACACCGGGGAGCTGTTTTTT
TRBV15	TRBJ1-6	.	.	CATSRGGQSSYNSPLHF	TGTGCCACCAGCCGTGGCGGGCAGAGCTCCTATAATTCACCCCTCCACTTT
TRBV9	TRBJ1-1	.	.	CASSTGRDTEAFF	TGTGCCAGCAGTACGGGGAGGGACACTGAAGCTTTCTTT
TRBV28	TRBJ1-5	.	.	CASSLGQSNQPQHF	TGTGCCAGCAGTTTAGGACAGAGCAATCAGCCCCAGCATTTT
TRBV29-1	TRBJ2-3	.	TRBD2	CSGLRSGGSDTQYF	TGCAGCGGTCTCCGTAGCGGGGGTTCAGATACGCAGTATTTT
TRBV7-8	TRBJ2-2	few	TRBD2	CASSLRASGVRTGELFF	TGTGCCAGCAGCCTTAGGGCTAGCGGGGTCCGCACCGGGGAGCTGTTTTTT
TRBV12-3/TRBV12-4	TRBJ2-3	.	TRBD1	CASKQGAQGTQYF	TGTGCCAGCAAACAGGGGGCGCAGGGTACGCAGTATTTT
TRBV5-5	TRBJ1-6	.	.	CASSLVGATNSPLHF	TGTGCCAGCAGCTTGGTTGGGGCAACTAATTCACCCCTCCACTTT
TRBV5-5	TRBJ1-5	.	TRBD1	CASSLRGPGGNQPQHF	TGTGCCAGCAGCTTGAGGGGTCCAGGGGGGAATCAGCCCCAGCATTTT
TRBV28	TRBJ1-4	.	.	CASSRAHREKLFF	TGTGCCAGCAGTCGCGCCCACAGGGAAAAACTGTTTTTT
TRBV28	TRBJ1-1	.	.	CASSFGPINTEAFF	TGTGCCAGCAGTTTTGGGCCGATTAACACTGAAGCTTTCTTT
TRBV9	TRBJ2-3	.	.	CASNLAPTDTQYF	TGTGCCAGCAACCTAGCCCCCACAGATACGCAGTATTTT
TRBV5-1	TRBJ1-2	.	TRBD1	CASSARTGDSVGYTF	TGCGCCAGCAGCGCCCGGACAGGGGACTCGGTTGGCTACACCTTC
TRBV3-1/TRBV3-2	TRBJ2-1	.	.	CASSPPGVADSYNEQFF	TGTGCCAGCAGCCCACCGGGGGTAGCGGACTCCTACAATGAGCAGTTCTTC
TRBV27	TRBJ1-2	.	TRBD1	CASTPSGQENYGYTF	TGTGCCAGCACCCCGTCGGGACAGGAAAACTATGGCTACACCTTC
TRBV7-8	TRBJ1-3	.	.	CASSSIAGRGRSGNTIYF	TGTGCCAGCAGCTCAATAGCGGGGAGGGGAAGATCTGGAAACACCATATATTTT
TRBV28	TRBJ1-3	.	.	CASTTATLGNTIYF	TGTGCCAGCACCACCGCGACTTTGGGAAACACCATATATTTT
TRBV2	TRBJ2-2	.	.	CARHTRGGNTGELFF	TGTGCCAGGCATACGAGGGGGGGAAACACCGGGGAGCTGTTTTTT
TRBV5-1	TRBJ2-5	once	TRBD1	CASRGTGQGDQETQYF	TGCGCCAGCAGAGGAACGGGACAGGGGGATCAGGAGACCCAGTACTTC
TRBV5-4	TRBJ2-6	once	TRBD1	CASSFDRGGANVLTF	TGTGCCAGCAGCTTCGACAGGGGTGGGGCCAACGTCCTGACTTTC
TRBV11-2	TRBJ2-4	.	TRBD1	CASSPFPGDSAKNIQYF	TGTGCCAGCAGCCCATTCCCCGGGGACAGCGCCAAAAACATTCAGTACTTC